This T cell receptor (beta chain) stems from a study of blood T cell repertoires in COVID-19. Repertoires were generated with immunoSEQ multiplex PCR, while TCRdb's copy carries only in-frame clones and drops some. This sample has under 250,000 clones, with roughly nine tenths found just once. The sequence was collected from a man aged 60-69 years with COVID-19, enrolled during active disease. The sequenced sample consisted of peripheral blood.

Here the CDR3 reads CASSDMAGWTKNIQYF. CDR3 sequence (DNA): TGTGCCAGCAGTGATATGGCAGGGTGGACCAAAAACATTCAGTACTTC. The rearrangement joins TRBV2 to TRBJ2-4, with a weak D call TRBD1 (5 bases). The CDR3 length is 16 residues. Trimming took off 3 bases at V and 2 bases at J, with 14 bases between the two ends. Germline V gene lookup returns CDR1 SNHLY and CDR2 FYNNEI.